This T cell receptor beta chain was found in a study of shared T cell receptors in the human thymus. Produced via immunoSEQ multiplex PCR; TCRdb's table is partial and in-frame only. Of 600,000 to 900,000 clones listed, 70% to 90% are singletons. The CDR3 runs 15 residues. Germline V CDR1 and CDR2: MNHEY, SVGAGI. The V and J ends lost 7 bases and 2 bases respectively, with 15 bases between them. Another study also made use of these data, one on human thymus T cells. That source adds: Thymus pieces cut out during corrective heart surgery were the tissue that was used. Repertoires from thymus and blood appeared to show biased V and J gene usage. Unrelated individuals had highly overlapping thymic repertoires, as reported in related research.

This clonotype was sampled from a girl less than two years old with a congenital heart defect. The sequenced sample was thymocytes. V is TRBV6-5 and J is TRBJ1-3, with D hard to call. This CDR3 is CASTQLEGTGNTIYF. The CDR3 DNA sequence: TGTGCCAGCACCCAACTCGAGGGTACTGGAAACACCATATATTTT.